The clone carrying this T cell receptor beta chain was seen only a few times. What it recognizes is unknown. The CDR3 is 18 amino acids. Germline trimming cut 0 bases from V and 3 bases from J; bases unmatched to any gene: 12. Germline assignment: CDR1 MNHEY and CDR2 SMNVEV (reference sequence). This specimen belongs to a study of beta chain features in type 1 diabetes. The study, taken as a whole, reports: Type 1 diabetes patients showed fewer insertions and more deletions at VDJ junctions. Sequencing used cDNA, and cells with high TCR expression could therefore be over-represented.

CD45RO/CCR7/CD25/CD127/CD95/CD27 sorting isolated CD4+ naive, central memory, regulatory and stem cell-like memory cells. The entirety of the isolated RNA underwent reverse transcription, so expressed TCRB transcripts were sequenced. Only in-frame clones appear in the TCRdb table, and some are missing; sequencing was by immunoSEQ multiplex PCR. The sample gives hundreds of thousands of clones, 13% to 15% of which show up once; about 0.027% is in the top ten. The chain has TRBV27 and TRBJ1-1; 8 bases line up with TRBD1. Sequencing input: naive CD4+ T cells from blood. This receptor was identified in a woman aged 40 to 50 in good health. The CDR3 DNA reads TGTGCCAGCAGTTTATCGAGGGCCAGGGGGCCGATAGACACTGAAGCTTTCTTT. This gives the protein CASSLSRARGPIDTEAFF.